Each of the 8 T cell receptor beta chains below was sequenced from the same sample in a study of response to subunit inactivated influenza vaccine. Using its own MiXCR run on the RT-PCR reads, TCRdb lists one record per CDR3 protein. The table lists about 700,000 distinct CDR3 sequences, about 15% of them singletons. This specimen was PBMCs from blood, taken approximately 13 days after vaccination. These receptors were taken from a man over 45 who received an inactivated influenza vaccine.

The chain uses TRBV6-2 or TRBV6-3 and TRBJ2-1; 12 nucleotides align to TRBD2. The CDR3 sequence is 15 residues long. CDR1 MNHEY and CDR2 SVGEGT come from the germline V gene. V lost 6 bases, J lost 7 bases, and 7 bases stayed unmatched. CDR3 in DNA: TGTGCCAGCAGCCGGCTAGCGGGGGGGCCGAATGAGCAGTTCTTC. As protein: CASSRLAGGPNEQFF.

The V and J genes are TRBV10-3 and TRBJ2-5; no firm D call. Germline V gives CDR1 ENHRY, CDR2 SYGVKD. The CDR3 is made up of 14 amino acids. Between the trimmed V and J ends, which lost 3 bases and 2 bases, there was a span of 10 bases. The CDR3 DNA sequence: TGTGCCATCAGTGACCCGGCTAAACAAGAGACCCAGTACTTC. Translated, it gives CAISDPAKQETQYF.

The chain is built from TRBV5-1 and TRBJ2-2, with 7 bases that match TRBD1. V gave up 9 bases and J gave up 0 bases; unmatched junction bases: 2. Germline CDR1 is SGHRS and CDR2 is YFSETQ. This CDR3 is 13 amino acids long. The CDR3 here is CATRGSNTGELFF. In DNA, the CDR3 is TGCGCCACCAGGGGGTCGAACACCGGGGAGCTGTTTTTT. The variable domain in full, with the rest retrieved from reference TRBV5-1 and TRBJ2-2, is KAGVTQTPRYLIKTRGQQVTLSCSPISGHRSVSWYQQTPGQGLQFLFEYFSETQRNKGNFPGRFSGRQFSNSRSEMNVSTLELGDSALYLCATRGSNTGELFFGEGSRLTVL.

The rearrangement links TRBV7-9 to TRBJ2-3; no reliable D call. The CDR3 spans 14 residues. Germline CDR1 and CDR2: SEHNR and FQNEAQ (reference sequence). Deletions cut 2 bases from V and 4 bases from J, with 10 bases between. The CDR3 sequence is CASSLSAGADTQYF. The CDR3 nucleotides are TGTGCCAGCAGCTTAAGCGCTGGGGCAGATACGCAGTATTTT.

This clonotype was seen a handful of times. The chain recombines TRBV4-2 with TRBJ2-1; D gene uncertain. V shed 3 bases and J shed 5 bases, with 17 bases lying between them. CDR3 length: 16 residues. From germline, CDR1 is LGHNA and CDR2 YNFKEQ. The CDR3 nucleotides are TGTGCCAGCAGCCACCTACCAGTTGGTGGGGACAATGAGCAGTTCTTC. Its translation is CASSHLPVGGDNEQFF.

The chain's CDR3 is CASTSSDRVVPETQYF. The CDR3, as DNA: TGTGCCAGCACCTCTTCGGACAGGGTCGTTCCAGAGACCCAGTACTTC. This chain joins TRBV7-9 and TRBJ2-5; 8 nucleotides line up with TRBD1. The V gene end was trimmed by 7 bases and the J gene end by 4 bases; junction bases not matched to a gene: 14. This CDR3 contains 16 residues. From germline, CDR1 is SEHNR and CDR2 FQNEAQ (reference sequence).

The chain uses TRBV9 and TRBJ2-2, with 7 bases aligning to TRBD1. V trimming: 1 base; J trimming: 6 bases; junction bases outside the gene matches: 6. Germline CDR1 SGDLS, CDR2 YYNGEE. The CDR3 covers 15 residues. CDR3 protein: CASSVRAGGAGELFF. The DNA of the CDR3 is TGTGCCAGCAGCGTACGGGCAGGGGGAGCCGGGGAGCTGTTTTTT. Together with reference TRBV9 and TRBJ2-2, the CDR3 gives the full variable domain: DSGVTQTPKHLITATGQRVTLRCSPRSGDLSVYWYQQSLDQGLQFLIQYYNGEERAKGNILERFSAQQFPDLHSELNLSSLELGDSALYFCASSVRAGGAGELFFGEGSRLTVL.

The gene calls are TRBV6-2 or TRBV6-3 and TRBJ2-2; TRBD1 matches 9 bases. The CDR3 is made up of 14 amino acids. CDR1 and CDR2 (germline): MNHEY, SVGEGT. V shed 6 bases and J 5 bases; nucleotides not matched to a gene: 4. CDR3 residues: CASRSGTGTGELFF. Written as DNA, the CDR3 is TGTGCCAGCAGATCCGGGACAGGGACCGGGGAGCTGTTTTTT.